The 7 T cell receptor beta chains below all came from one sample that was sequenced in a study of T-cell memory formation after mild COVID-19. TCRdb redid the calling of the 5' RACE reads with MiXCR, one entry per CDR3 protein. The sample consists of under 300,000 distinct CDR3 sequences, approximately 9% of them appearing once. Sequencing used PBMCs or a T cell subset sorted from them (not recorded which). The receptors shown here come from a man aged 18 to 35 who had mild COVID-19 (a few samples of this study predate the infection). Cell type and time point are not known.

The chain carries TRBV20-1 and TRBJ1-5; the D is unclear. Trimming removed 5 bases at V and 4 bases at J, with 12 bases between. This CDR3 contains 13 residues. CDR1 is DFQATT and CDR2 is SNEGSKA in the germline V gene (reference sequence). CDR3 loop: CSAALGWNQPQHF. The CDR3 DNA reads TGCAGTGCTGCTCTGGGGTGGAATCAGCCCCAGCATTTT.

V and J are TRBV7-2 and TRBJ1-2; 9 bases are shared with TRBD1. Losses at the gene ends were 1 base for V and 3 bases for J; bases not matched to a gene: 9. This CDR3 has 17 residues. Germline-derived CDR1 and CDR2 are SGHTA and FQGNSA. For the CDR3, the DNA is TGTGCCAGCAGCTTAGAGTTGACAGGGGGAGGTTACTATGGCTACACCTTC. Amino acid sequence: CASSLELTGGGYYGYTF.

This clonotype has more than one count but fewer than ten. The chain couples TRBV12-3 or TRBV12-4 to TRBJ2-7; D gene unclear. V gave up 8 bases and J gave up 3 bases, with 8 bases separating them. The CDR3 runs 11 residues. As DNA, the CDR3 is TGTGCCAGCGGATACATCTACGAGCAGTACTTC. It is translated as CASGYIYEQYF.

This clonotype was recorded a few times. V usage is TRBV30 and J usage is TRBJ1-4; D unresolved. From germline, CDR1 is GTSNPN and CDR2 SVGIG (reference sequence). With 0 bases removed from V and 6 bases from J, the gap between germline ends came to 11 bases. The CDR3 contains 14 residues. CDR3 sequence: CAWSVKGGDEKLFF. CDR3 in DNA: TGTGCCTGGAGTGTGAAGGGAGGTGATGAAAAACTGTTTTTT.

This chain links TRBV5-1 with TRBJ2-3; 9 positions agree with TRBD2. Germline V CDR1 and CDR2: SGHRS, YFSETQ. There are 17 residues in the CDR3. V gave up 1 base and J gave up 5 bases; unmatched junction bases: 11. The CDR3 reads CASSLWSSGAPGDTQYF. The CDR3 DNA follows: TGCGCCAGCAGCTTGTGGTCTAGCGGGGCGCCGGGAGATACGCAGTATTTT.

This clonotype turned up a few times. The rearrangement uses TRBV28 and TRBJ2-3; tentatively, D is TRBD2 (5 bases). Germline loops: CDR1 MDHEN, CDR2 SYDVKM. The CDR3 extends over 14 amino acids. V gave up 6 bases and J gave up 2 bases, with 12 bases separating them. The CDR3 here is CASSERSPTDTQYF. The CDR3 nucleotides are TGTGCCAGCAGCGAGCGGAGCCCCACAGATACGCAGTATTTT. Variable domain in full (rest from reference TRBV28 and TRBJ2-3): DVKVTQSSRYLVKRTGEKVFLECVQDMDHENMFWYRQDPGLGLRLIYFSYDVKMKEKGDIPEGYSVSREKKERFSLILESASTNQTSMYLCASSERSPTDTQYFGPGTRLTVL.

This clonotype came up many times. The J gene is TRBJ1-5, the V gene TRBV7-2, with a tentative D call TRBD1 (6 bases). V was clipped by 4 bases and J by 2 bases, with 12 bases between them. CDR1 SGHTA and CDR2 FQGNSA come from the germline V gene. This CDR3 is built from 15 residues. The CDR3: CASSSSRGGNQPQHF. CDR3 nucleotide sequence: TGTGCCAGCAGCTCCAGCAGGGGTGGCAATCAGCCCCAGCATTTT. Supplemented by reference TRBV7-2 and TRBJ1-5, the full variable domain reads GAGVSQSPSNKVTEKGKDVELRCDPISGHTALYWYRQSLGQGLEFLIYFQGNSAPDKSGLPSDRFSAERTGGSVSTLTIQRTQQEDSAVYLCASSSSRGGNQPQHFGDGTRLSIL.